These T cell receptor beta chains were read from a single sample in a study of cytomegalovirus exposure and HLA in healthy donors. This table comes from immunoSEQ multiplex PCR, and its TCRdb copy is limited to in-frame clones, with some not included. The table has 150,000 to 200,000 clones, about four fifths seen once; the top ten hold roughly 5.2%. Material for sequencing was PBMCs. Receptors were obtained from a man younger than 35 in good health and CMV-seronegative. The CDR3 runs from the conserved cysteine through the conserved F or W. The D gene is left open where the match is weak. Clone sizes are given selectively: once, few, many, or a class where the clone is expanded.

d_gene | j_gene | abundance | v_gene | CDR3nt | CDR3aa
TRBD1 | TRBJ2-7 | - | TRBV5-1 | TGCGCCAGCACCCGGGGGACAGGCGACTCCTACGAGCAGTACTTC | CASTRGTGDSYEQYF
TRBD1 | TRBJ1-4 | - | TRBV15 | TGTGCCACCAGCAGGGAGAGCAGGGGGCATGAAAAACTGTTTTTT | CATSRESRGHEKLFF
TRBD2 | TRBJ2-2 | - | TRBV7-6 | TGTGCCAGCAGCTTAGGGCAGGGAGGGACCGGGGAGCTGTTTTTT | CASSLGQGGTGELFF
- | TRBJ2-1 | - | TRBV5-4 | TGTGCCAGCAGAAGTTATTCTGGACTGGATGAGCAGTTCTTC | CASRSYSGLDEQFF
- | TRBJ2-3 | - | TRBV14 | TGTGCCAGCAGCCAAGATCGGGGAGCTTGGGGTACGCAGTATTTT | CASSQDRGAWGTQYF
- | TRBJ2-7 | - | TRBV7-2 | TGTGCCAGCAGCCCTAAAAGCTACGAGCAGTACTTC | CASSPKSYEQYF
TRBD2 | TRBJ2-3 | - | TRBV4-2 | TGTGCCAGCAGCCCCTCGGCGGGAGGGATCACAGATACGCAGTATTTT | CASSPSAGGITDTQYF
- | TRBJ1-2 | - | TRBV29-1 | TGCAGCGTTGGGAGAGAGGACAGAGGACCCATATATGGCTACACCTTC | CSVGREDRGPIYGYTF
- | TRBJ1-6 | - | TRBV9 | TGTGCCAGCAGCGTTGGGTCTAGGGAGGGGTCCTATAATTCACCCCTCCACTTT | CASSVGSREGSYNSPLHF
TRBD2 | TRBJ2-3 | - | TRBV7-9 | TGTGCCAGCAGCTTAGGGGCGGGGGGATACACAGATACGCAGTATTTT | CASSLGAGGYTDTQYF
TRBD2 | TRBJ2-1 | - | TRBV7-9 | TGTGCCAGCAGCATGACTAGCGGGATAGGTAACAATGAGCAGTTCTTC | CASSMTSGIGNNEQFF
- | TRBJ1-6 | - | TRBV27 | TGTGCCAGCAGTTTAGGTAGGGGTTGGCAGAGTAATTCACCCCTCCACTTT | CASSLGRGWQSNSPLHF
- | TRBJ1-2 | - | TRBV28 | TGTGCCAGCAGCCCCCTCTATGGCTACACCTTC | CASSPLYGYTF
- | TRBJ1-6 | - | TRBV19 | TGTGCCAGTAGTGGGTGGAGTGGGAATTCACCCCTCCACTTT | CASSGWSGNSPLHF
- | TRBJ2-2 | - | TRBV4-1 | TGCGCCAGCAGCCAAGAAGGAGGACTTCCCGGGGAGCTGTTTTTT | CASSQEGGLPGELFF
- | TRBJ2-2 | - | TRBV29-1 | TGCAGCGTTCATAGGAACACCGGGGAGCTGTTTTTT | CSVHRNTGELFF
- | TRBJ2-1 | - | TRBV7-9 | TGTGCCAGCAGCTTGTATCCACAAGAGCAGTTCTTC | CASSLYPQEQFF
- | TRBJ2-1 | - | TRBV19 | TGTGCCAGTAGTATAGAGAGGAGGTTAAGCTACAATGAGCAGTTCTTC | CASSIERRLSYNEQFF
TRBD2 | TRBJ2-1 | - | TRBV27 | TGTGCCAGCGGGACTAGCGGGATCAATGAGCAGTTCTTC | CASGTSGINEQFF
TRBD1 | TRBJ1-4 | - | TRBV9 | TGTGCCAGCAGCGCGACAGGGGCAACTAATGAAAAACTGTTTTTT | CASSATGATNEKLFF
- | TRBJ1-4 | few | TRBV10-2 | TGCGCCAGCAGTGAGGTCTTAGCCGCCGGACTGTTTTTT | CASSEVLAAGLFF
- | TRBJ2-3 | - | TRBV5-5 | TGTGCCAGCAGCCCCCCAGGAACAGATACGCAGTATTTT | CASSPPGTDTQYF
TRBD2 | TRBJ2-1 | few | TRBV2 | TGTGCCAGCATAGGACTAGGGAGGGACAATGAGCAGTTCTTC | CASIGLGRDNEQFF
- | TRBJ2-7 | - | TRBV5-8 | TGTGCCAGCAGCCCCCTTCAGGGTGGGGTATCGTACGAGCAGTACTTC | CASSPLQGGVSYEQYF
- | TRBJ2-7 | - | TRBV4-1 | TGCGCCAGCAGCCAGTCCAGCAACTACGAGCAGTACTTC | CASSQSSNYEQYF
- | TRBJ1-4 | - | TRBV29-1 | TGCAGCGGCCAGACAGGCAGGGATGAAAAACTGTTTTTT | CSGQTGRDEKLFF
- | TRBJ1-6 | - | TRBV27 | TGTGCCAGCAGTCCCCGACTCCCCTCCTATAATTCACCCCTCCACTTT | CASSPRLPSYNSPLHF
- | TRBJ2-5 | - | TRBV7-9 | TGTGCCAGCAGCTTCCCACCTCTAAGCGGCCAAGAGACCCAGTACTTC | CASSFPPLSGQETQYF
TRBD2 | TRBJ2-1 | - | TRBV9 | TGTGCCAGCAGCGCGGGACTAGCGGGGACCAATGAGCAGTTCTTC | CASSAGLAGTNEQFF
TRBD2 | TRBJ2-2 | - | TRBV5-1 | TGCGCCAGCAGCTTGACGTTTGTAGCGGGAACGAACACCGGGGAGCTGTTTTTT | CASSLTFVAGTNTGELFF
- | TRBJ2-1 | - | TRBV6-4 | TGTGCCAGCAGTGACTCGAGGGTAGCGTCCTACAATGAGCAGTTCTTC | CASSDSRVASYNEQFF
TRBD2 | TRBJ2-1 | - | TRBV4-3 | TGCGCCAGCAGCCCCCAAATAGCGGGATTGGATATAAATGAGCAGTTCTTC | CASSPQIAGLDINEQFF
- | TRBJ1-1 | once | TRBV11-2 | TGTGCCAGCAGCCCCAACTTGTACGGGAACACTGAAGCTTTCTTT | CASSPNLYGNTEAFF
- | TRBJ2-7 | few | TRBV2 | TGTGCCAGCAGTGAAGCTCAATACGAGCAGTACTTC | CASSEAQYEQYF
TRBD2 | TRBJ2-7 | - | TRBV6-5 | TGTGCCAGCAGTTACTCGACCGGGCTTGGGAGGGGCGAGCAGTACTTC | CASSYSTGLGRGEQYF
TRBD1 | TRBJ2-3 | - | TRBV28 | TGTGCCAGCAGTGAGACAGGGGGCAAGGATGTATATACGCAGTATTTT | CASSETGGKDVYTQYF
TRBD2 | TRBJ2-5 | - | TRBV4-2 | TGTGCCAGCAGCCAAGATGGGACTACCCAAGAGACCCAGTACTTC | CASSQDGTTQETQYF
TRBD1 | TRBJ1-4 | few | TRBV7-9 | TGTGCCAGCACAGACAGGGGGGCAAATGAAAAACTGTTTTTT | CASTDRGANEKLFF
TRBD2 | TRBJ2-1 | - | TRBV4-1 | TGCGCCAGCAGCCAAGGTATGGAGCGGGAGGTGAGGGACAATGAGCAGTTCTTC | CASSQGMEREVRDNEQFF
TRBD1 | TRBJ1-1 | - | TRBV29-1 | TGCAGCGTCGACAGGGTCACTGAAGCTTTCTTT | CSVDRVTEAFF
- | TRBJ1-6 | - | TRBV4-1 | TGCGCCAGCAGCCAACTACCCAGGGTTTCACCCCTCCACTTT | CASSQLPRVSPLHF
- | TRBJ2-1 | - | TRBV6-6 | TGTGCCAGCAGTTACGGACAGCTAGGCAATGAGCAGTTCTTC | CASSYGQLGNEQFF